This T cell receptor beta chain was recorded in a study of cytomegalovirus exposure and HLA in healthy donors. General study results and limits: According to reports, the classifier identified cytomegalovirus status with high specificity and sensitivity.

The germline V and J ends were trimmed by 7 bases and 1 base, with 17 bases remaining between them. This CDR3 has 16 amino acids. From germline, CDR1 is ENHRY and CDR2 SYGVKD. This PCR relied on a set of 60 Vbeta primers and 13 Jbeta primers. The data were produced by immunoSEQ multiplex PCR, yet TCRdb's version contains in-frame clones alone and is incomplete. The repertoire holds around 130,000 clones, with about four fifths as singletons. This clone was seen a single time. The antigen remains unidentified. The TCR sequence derives from a man aged 25-45 years in good health and CMV-seronegative. The chain has TRBV10-3 and TRBJ2-4; D unclear. The specimen was PBMCs. The CDR3 DNA sequence: TGTGCCATCACCTCCACCCCTAGTGGGGCCAAAAACATTCAGTACTTC. Protein product: CAITSTPSGAKNIQYF.